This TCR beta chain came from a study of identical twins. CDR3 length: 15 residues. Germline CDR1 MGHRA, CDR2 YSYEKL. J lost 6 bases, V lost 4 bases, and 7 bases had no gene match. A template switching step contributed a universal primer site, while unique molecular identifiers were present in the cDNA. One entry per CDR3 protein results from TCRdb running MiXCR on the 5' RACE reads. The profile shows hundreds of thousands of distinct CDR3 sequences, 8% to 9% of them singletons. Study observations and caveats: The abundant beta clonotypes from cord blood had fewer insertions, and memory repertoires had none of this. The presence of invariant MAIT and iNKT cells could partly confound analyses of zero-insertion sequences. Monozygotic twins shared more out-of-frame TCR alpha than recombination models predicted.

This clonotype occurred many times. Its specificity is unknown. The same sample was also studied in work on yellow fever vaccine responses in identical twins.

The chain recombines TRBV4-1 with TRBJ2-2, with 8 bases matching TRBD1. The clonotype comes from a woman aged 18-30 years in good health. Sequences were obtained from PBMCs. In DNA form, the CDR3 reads TGCGCCAGCAGCCGAGGACAGGGAGGACCCGGGGAGCTGTTTTTT. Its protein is CASSRGQGGPGELFF.